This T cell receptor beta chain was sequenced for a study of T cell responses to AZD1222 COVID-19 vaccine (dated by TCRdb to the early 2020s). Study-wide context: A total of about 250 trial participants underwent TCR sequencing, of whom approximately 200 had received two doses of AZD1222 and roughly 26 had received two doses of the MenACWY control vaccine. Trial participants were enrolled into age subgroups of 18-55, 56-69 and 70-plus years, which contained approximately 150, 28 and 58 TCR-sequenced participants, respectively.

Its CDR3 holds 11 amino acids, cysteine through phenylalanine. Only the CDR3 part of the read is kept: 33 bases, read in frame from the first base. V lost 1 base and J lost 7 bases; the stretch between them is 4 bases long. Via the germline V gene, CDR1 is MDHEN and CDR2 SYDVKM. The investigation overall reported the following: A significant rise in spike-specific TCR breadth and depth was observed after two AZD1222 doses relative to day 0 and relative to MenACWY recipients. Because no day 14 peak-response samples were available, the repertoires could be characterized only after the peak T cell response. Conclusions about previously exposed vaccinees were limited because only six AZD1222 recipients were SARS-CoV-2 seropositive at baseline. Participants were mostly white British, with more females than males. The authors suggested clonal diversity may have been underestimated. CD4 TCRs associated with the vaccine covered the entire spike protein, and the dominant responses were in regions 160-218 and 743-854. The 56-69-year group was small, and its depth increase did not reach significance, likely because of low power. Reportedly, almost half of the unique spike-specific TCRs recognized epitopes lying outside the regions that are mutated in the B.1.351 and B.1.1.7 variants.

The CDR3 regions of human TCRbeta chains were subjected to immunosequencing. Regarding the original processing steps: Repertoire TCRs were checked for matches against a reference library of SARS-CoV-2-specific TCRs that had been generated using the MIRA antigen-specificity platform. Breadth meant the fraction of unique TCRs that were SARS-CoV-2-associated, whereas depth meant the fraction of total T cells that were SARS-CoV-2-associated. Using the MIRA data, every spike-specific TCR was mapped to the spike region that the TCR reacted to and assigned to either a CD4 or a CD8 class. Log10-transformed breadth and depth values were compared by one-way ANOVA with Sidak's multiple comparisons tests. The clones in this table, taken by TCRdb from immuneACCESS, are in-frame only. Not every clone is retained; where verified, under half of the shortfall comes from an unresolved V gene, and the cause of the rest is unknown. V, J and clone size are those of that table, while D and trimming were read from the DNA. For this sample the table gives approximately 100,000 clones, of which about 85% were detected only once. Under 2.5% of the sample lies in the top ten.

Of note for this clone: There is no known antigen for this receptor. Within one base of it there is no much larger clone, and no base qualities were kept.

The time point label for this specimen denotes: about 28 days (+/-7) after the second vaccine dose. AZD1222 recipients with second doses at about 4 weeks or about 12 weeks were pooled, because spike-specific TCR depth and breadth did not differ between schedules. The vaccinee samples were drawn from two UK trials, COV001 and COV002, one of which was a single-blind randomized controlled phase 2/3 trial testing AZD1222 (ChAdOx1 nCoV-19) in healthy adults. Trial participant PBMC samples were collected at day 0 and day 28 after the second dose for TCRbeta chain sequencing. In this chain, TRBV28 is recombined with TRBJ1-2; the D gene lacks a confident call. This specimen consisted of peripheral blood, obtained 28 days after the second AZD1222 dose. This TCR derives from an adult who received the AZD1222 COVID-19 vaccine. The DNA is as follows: TGTGCCAGCAGTTTATTGGGTGGCTACACCTTC. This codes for CASSLLGGYTF.